This T cell receptor (beta chain) was sequenced during a study of blood T cell repertoires in COVID-19. Across the whole study: Acute and convalescent COVID-19 specimens originated in the United States, Italy and Spain. Sources were T cells, B-cell-depleted T cells, or PBMCs; the material itself was cDNA or gDNA.

Original handling: Reference gene primer amplification gave nucleated cell count estimates. The table came from immunoSEQ multiplex PCR; TCRdb's copy has only in-frame clones and leaves some out. Clone size and V and J calls were adopted from that table, with D and trimming inferred from the DNA. In the table there are about 120,000 clones, more than 75% of which are singletons. This CDR3 is built from 12 residues. The germline CDR1 and CDR2 sequences are MDHEN and SYDVKM. With 6 bases clipped from V and 10 bases from J, the junction kept 8 bases outside the gene matches. This clone was detected many times.

The source material was peripheral blood. The source is a man between 60 and 70 years old with acute or convalescent COVID-19. The chain combines TRBV28 with TRBJ2-7; 8 nucleotides line up with TRBD1. The CDR3 reads CASRAPGGDQYF. The DNA of the CDR3 is TGTGCCAGCAGGGCCCCAGGGGGCGACCAGTACTTC.